This T cell receptor beta chain was recovered during a study of cytomegalovirus exposure and HLA in healthy donors. In the PCR, 60 Vbeta and 13 Jbeta primers were used. The data were produced by immunoSEQ multiplex PCR, yet TCRdb's version contains in-frame clones alone and is incomplete. Among about 170,000 clones listed, less than 80% were seen once. This clone was counted between two and nine times. The CDR3 has 16 amino acids. Germline V gene lookup returns CDR1 SGHTA and CDR2 FQGNSA. V was clipped by 1 base and J by 5 bases; unmatched bases: 7. This clonotype was obtained from a man aged 40-50 years in good health and CMV-seronegative. V is TRBV7-2 and J is TRBJ1-2; 10 bases agree with TRBD1. Sequenced: PBMCs. The CDR3 nucleotides are TGTGCCAGCAGCTTAGGGGGACAGGGGAGGGGATATGGCTACACCTTC. Translation gives CASSLGGQGRGYGYTF.